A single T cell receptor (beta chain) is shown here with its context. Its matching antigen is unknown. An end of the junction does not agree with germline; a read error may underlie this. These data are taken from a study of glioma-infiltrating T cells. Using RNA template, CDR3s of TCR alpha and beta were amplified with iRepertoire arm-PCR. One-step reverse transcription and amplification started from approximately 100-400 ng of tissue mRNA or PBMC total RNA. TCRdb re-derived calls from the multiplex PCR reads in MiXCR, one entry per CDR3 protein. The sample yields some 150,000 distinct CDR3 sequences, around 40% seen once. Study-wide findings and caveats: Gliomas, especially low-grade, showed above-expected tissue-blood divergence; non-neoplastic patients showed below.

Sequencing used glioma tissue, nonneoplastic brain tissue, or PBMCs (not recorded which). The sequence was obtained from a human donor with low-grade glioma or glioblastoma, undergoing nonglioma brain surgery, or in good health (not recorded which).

The chain's CDR3 is CARSQDWGGVVGTEAFF. The CDR3 nucleotides are TGCGCCAGGAGCCAAGATTGGGGGGGTGTCGTCGGAACTGAAGCTTTCTTT. This chain joins TRBV4-1 and TRBJ1-1; D is perhaps TRBD1 (5 bases). Germline V CDR1 and CDR2: MGHRA, YSYEKL. This CDR3 region has 17 residues.